Sequencing of this T cell receptor beta chain was carried out in a study of T cell responses to AZD1222 COVID-19 vaccine listed by TCRdb under 2021. Concerning the study at large: A total of about 240 trial participants underwent TCR sequencing, of whom 207 received two doses of AZD1222 and roughly 25 received two doses of the MenACWY control vaccine. Trial participants were enrolled by age into subgroups of 18-55, 56-69 and 70-plus years, and roughly 150, 30 and 60 TCR-sequenced participants, respectively, were included in these subgroups.

About this clone: No cognate antigen has been identified for it. Per-base quality was not reported, and no clone a single base away is much larger than it.

The CDR3, cysteine through phenylalanine, is 16 amino acids long. Only the CDR3 DNA is retained, 48 bases long and in frame from the first base. CDR1 and CDR2, looked up from the germline V gene, are LGHNA and YNFKEQ. Trimming costs V 0 bases and J 0 bases, and their ends lie 11 bases apart. Findings and caveats that apply to the study as a whole: In the small 56-69-year group, the increase in depth fell short of significance, most likely because of low power. Vaccine-associated CD4 TCRs spanned the whole spike protein, with dominant responses in regions 160-218 and 743-854. Reportedly, almost half of the unique spike-specific TCRs recognized epitopes lying outside the regions that are mutated in the B.1.351 and B.1.1.7 variants. Spike-specific TCR breadth and depth rose significantly after two AZD1222 doses compared with day 0 and with MenACWY recipients. No day 14 peak-response samples were available, so repertoires were characterized only after the peak T cell response. Only five or six AZD1222 recipients were SARS-CoV-2 seropositive at baseline, limiting conclusions about previously exposed vaccinees. Participants were mostly white British, with more females than males. The authors suggested clonal diversity may have been underestimated.

The CDR3 regions of human TCRbeta chains were analyzed by immunosequencing. Per the original workflow: Repertoire TCRs were checked for matches against a reference library of SARS-CoV-2-specific TCRs that had been generated using the MIRA antigen-specificity platform. Breadth meant the fraction of unique TCRs that were SARS-CoV-2-associated, whereas depth meant the fraction of total T cells that were SARS-CoV-2-associated. Using the MIRA data, every spike-specific TCR was mapped to the spike region that the TCR reacted to and assigned to either a CD4 or a CD8 class. Log10-transformed breadth and depth values were compared by one-way ANOVA with Sidak's multiple comparisons tests. Not all clones reach the TCRdb copy of this immuneACCESS table, which keeps in-frame sequences only. Checked studies attribute under half of the gap to unresolved V genes and leave the rest unexplained. The V and J calls and clone size were taken over from that table, and D and trimming were inferred from the DNA. The sample includes some 150,000 clones, with over 85% observed a single time. The ten largest clones take up more than 0.8% of the sample.

The time point label for this specimen denotes: baseline before first vaccination. Interpreted using the paper, the treatment or condition label stands for: meningococcal conjugate vaccine given as trial control. Vaccinee samples came from UK trials COV001 and COV002, including a single-blind randomized controlled phase 2/3 trial of AZD1222 (ChAdOx1 nCoV-19) in healthy adults. Trial participant PBMC samples were collected at day 0 and day 28 after the second dose for TCRbeta chain sequencing. This sequence was found in an adult in good health. The sample consisted of peripheral blood, taken on day 0 of MenACWY control vaccination. The chain was built from TRBV4-2 and TRBJ2-5; tentative D gene TRBD2, with 5 bases matching. The CDR3 protein: CASSQDGEGYQETQYF. The bases read TGTGCCAGCAGCCAAGATGGAGAGGGATACCAAGAGACCCAGTACTTC.